This section outlines one TCR beta chain sequence together with its context. Its specificity is not known. The record originates from a study of Tregs in tolerant kidney transplant recipients. Study details: Mixed chimerism was transient after nonmyeloablative marrow transplants from related graft donors.

Study conclusions and caveats: Antigen-driven expansion was suggested because donor-specific Tregs expanded more than all Tregs in tolerant patients. No direct test of biological reproducibility was done here.

CD4+CD25+CD127- Tregs, CD4+CD25- non-Tregs, CD4 and CD8 cells were sorted. TCRdb's table, derived via immunoSEQ multiplex PCR, lists solely in-frame clones and lacks some. The repertoire holds about 110,000 clones, with nearly 90% as singletons. The receptor was derived from a human donor who received a combined kidney and bone marrow transplant. Source: CD4+ T cells from blood, taken before the transplant.

The CDR3 DNA sequence: TGCGCCAGCCGTCAGAGACAGGACTCCTACGAGCAGTACTTC. Protein: CASRQRQDSYEQYF. The chain uses TRBV5-1 and TRBJ2-7; tentative D call: TRBD1 (6 bases). Trimming took 7 bases from V and 0 from J, leaving 14 bases between them. The germline gives CDR1 SGHRS, CDR2 YFSETQ. This CDR3 is 14 amino acids long.